This entry lists 16 T cell receptor beta chains sequenced from one sample in a study of beta chain features in type 1 diabetes. No cognate antigen is known for these TCRs. As every portion of the isolated RNA was reverse transcribed, the sequencing read expressed TCRB transcripts. Only in-frame clones appear in the TCRdb table, and some are missing; sequencing was by immunoSEQ multiplex PCR. The table records about 230,000 clones, around 16% of them present only once. Points from the study as a whole: Significant though moderate, a shortening of TCRB CDR3s appeared in all four CD4+ subsets of Type 1 diabetes patients.

Material: naive CD4+ T cells from blood. These TCRs come from a man aged 25-45 years with type 1 diabetes.

The table lists this clone with a few counts. The chain joins TRBV11-3 to TRBJ2-5, with no clear D. Germline V gene lookup returns CDR1 SGHNT and CDR2 YENEEA. The CDR3 sequence is 13 residues long. V was cut by 1 base and J by 5 bases, with 8 bases left in between. CDR3 protein: CASSLATAETQYF. CDR3 bases: TGTGCCAGCAGCTTAGCGACTGCGGAGACCCAGTACTTC.

This clone has a handful of counts. The gene calls are TRBV14 and TRBJ1-2, with a weak D call TRBD1 (6 bases). The CDR3 is 13 residues long. Germline assignment: CDR1 SGHDN and CDR2 FVKESK. V was trimmed by 4 bases and J by 8 bases, leaving 14 bases between them. CDR3 nucleotides: TGTGCCAGCAGCCCTGCGGGGGCGAGGGGCTACACCTTC. Protein product: CASSPAGARGYTF.

This clone was seen a handful of times. The chain links TRBV10-3 to TRBJ2-5; D remains unclear. The CDR3 spans 15 residues. V lost 0 bases and J 2 bases, leaving 10 bases between the germline ends. Per the germline V gene, CDR1 is ENHRY and CDR2 is SYGVKD. The CDR3 sequence is CAISESSTRQETQYF. CDR3 nucleotides: TGTGCCATCAGTGAGTCGAGCACTCGGCAAGAGACCCAGTACTTC.

The chain links TRBV30 to TRBJ1-1; TRBD1 matches at 9 bases. The ends lost 5 bases at V and 0 bases at J; junction bases unmatched: 7. Germline CDR1 GTSNPN, CDR2 SVGIG (reference sequence). The CDR3 sequence is 15 residues long. Here the CDR3 DNA reads TGTGCCTGGGCGGGACAGGGCATAATGAACACTGAAGCTTTCTTT. Protein: CAWAGQGIMNTEAFF.

This sequence joins TRBV2 and TRBJ1-2; 8 positions agree with TRBD1. This CDR3 has 14 residues. The germline CDR1 and CDR2 sequences are SNHLY and FYNNEI. J gave up 4 bases and V 4 bases, and 5 bases lay outside the gene matches. The chain's CDR3 is CASSVTGQGYGYTF. CDR3 nucleotides: TGTGCCAGCAGTGTAACAGGACAGGGCTATGGCTACACCTTC.

This clone was observed a handful of times. The chain combines TRBV7-2 with TRBJ2-7, with 10 nucleotides matching TRBD1. J was trimmed by 5 bases and V by 10 bases; bases with no gene match: 8. The CDR3 runs 13 residues. The germline V gene has CDR1 SGHTA and CDR2 FQGNSA. CDR3 coding DNA: TGTGCCACCCTCCGGGACAGGGGTGACGAGCAGTACTTC. Its protein is CATLRDRGDEQYF.

This clone has just one count. This chain uses TRBV27 with TRBJ2-5; 7 bases are a match to TRBD1. Germline-derived CDR1 and CDR2 are MNHEY and SMNVEV (reference sequence). V trimming: 6 bases; J trimming: 1 base; junction bases outside the gene matches: 8. CDR3 length equals 15 residues. The CDR3 coding sequence is TGTGCCAGCAGCCTTAGTTCAGGGGGCCAAGAGACCCAGTACTTC. It yields the protein CASSLSSGGQETQYF.

This clone appeared a single time. CDR3 protein: CASSPDRGTDTQYF. CDR3 nucleotides: TGCGCCAGCAGCCCGGACAGGGGGACAGATACGCAGTATTTT. The chain combines TRBV5-1 with TRBJ2-3, with 10 bases fitting TRBD1. The CDR3 sequence is 14 residues long. CDR1 is SGHRS, CDR2 YFSETQ, per germline. The junction had 2 bases not matched to a gene; V was cut back by 4 bases and J by 3 bases.

This clone turned up a few times. The CDR3 DNA reads as TGTGCCAGCAGTGAATCCGGACAGGGTAACAATGAGCAGTTCTTC. Amino acid sequence: CASSESGQGNNEQFF. The chain joins TRBV25-1 to TRBJ2-1; 8 positions match TRBD1. This CDR3 has 15 residues. The junction had 4 bases not matched to a gene; V was cut back by 1 base and J by 5 bases. CDR1 and CDR2 from the germline V gene are MGHDK and SYGVNS.

This clone was counted once. This chain uses TRBV7-2 with TRBJ2-7, with D perhaps matching TRBD1 (6 bases). Germline V gene sequence: CDR1 SGHTA, CDR2 FQGNSA. The V gene lost 5 bases and the J gene lost 6 bases, with 23 bases spanning the gap. CDR3 length: 16 amino acids. This CDR3 reads CASSQTYRVVKGEQYF. In DNA form, the CDR3 reads TGTGCCAGCAGCCAGACCTACAGGGTAGTAAAGGGCGAGCAGTACTTC.

This rearrangement joins TRBV7-9 to TRBJ2-3; no definite D call. Germline V gene lookup returns CDR1 SEHNR and CDR2 FQNEAQ (reference sequence). Trimming cost V 1 base and J 4 bases, with 9 bases left between them. This CDR3 spans 14 amino acids. CDR3 DNA: TGTGCCAGCAGCTTAGTCGGAAGCCCAGATACGCAGTATTTT. This sequence encodes CASSLVGSPDTQYF.

This clone has more than one count but fewer than ten. The chain uses TRBV7-9 and TRBJ2-1; TRBD2 aligns across 9 bases. Trimming removed 4 bases from V and 0 bases from J; junction bases left unmatched: 7. Per germline, CDR1 SEHNR and CDR2 FQNEAQ (reference sequence). The CDR3 runs to 17 residues. CDR3 DNA sequence: TGTGCCAGCAGCTCCTACCGAGCGGGAGGCTCCTACAATGAGCAGTTCTTC. Amino acids: CASSSYRAGGSYNEQFF. The full variable domain, with the rest looked up from reference TRBV7-9 and TRBJ2-1, is DTGVSQNPRHKITKRGQNVTFRCDPISEHNRLYWYRQTLGQGPEFLTYFQNEAQLEKSRLLSDRFSAERPKGSFSTLEIQRTEQGDSAMYLCASSSYRAGGSYNEQFFGPGTRLTVL.

This clone showed up just a few times. The chain uses TRBV27 and TRBJ2-4; 9 positions match TRBD1. V gave up 5 bases and J gave up 2 bases; unmatched junction bases: 10. This CDR3 spans 17 amino acids. The germline V gene has CDR1 MNHEY and CDR2 SMNVEV (reference sequence). CDR3 region: CASSLGQGSVSKNIQYF. Written as DNA, the CDR3 is TGTGCCAGCAGTCTAGGACAGGGGAGTGTGTCCAAAAACATTCAGTACTTC.

Only a few counts were recorded for this clone. The V and J genes are TRBV7-2 and TRBJ1-2; D possibly corresponds to TRBD1 (5 bases). CDR3 length: 14 amino acids. CDR1 SGHTA and CDR2 FQGNSA come from the germline V gene. Trimming stripped 4 bases from V and 5 bases from J, with 14 bases between. This CDR3 is CASSSSRTRYGYTF. The CDR3 nucleotides read TGTGCCAGCAGCTCGAGTAGGACACGGTATGGCTACACCTTC.

In regard to this clone: This CDR3 is also generated by other DNA sequences in the sample. CDR3 sequence: CASSLGGQETQYF. CDR3 DNA sequence: TGTGCCAGCAGCTTAGGGGGGCAAGAGACCCAGTACTTC. The V call is TRBV7-2, the J call TRBJ2-5, with D perhaps assigned TRBD1 or TRBD2 (5 bases each). The germline CDR1 and CDR2 sequences are SGHTA and FQGNSA. This CDR3 contains 13 residues. Trimming removed 1 base from V and 2 bases from J, with 5 bases in between.

This chain connects TRBV6-5 to TRBJ2-5; D not resolved. V gave up 6 bases and J gave up 2 bases, with 4 bases separating them. Germline lookup yields CDR1 MNHEY and CDR2 SVGAGI. CDR3 length equals 11 residues. CDR3 residues: CASRMQETQYF. CDR3 bases: TGTGCCAGCAGGATGCAAGAGACCCAGTACTTC.